This entry concerns a single T cell receptor (beta chain). Antigen specificity is unknown. The sample is drawn from a study of cytomegalovirus exposure and HLA in healthy donors. Study findings and constraints: Only CMV serostatus was available as immune exposure information. 87-base-pair reads could not separate some V segments, including TRBV6-2 and TRBV6-3.

The PCR employed 60 Vbeta primers together with 13 Jbeta primers. Using immunoSEQ multiplex PCR, the repertoire was profiled, and TCRdb retains in-frame clones only, with some absent. The sample contains about 80,000 clones, approximately 80% of which appear only once. J lost 3 bases, V lost 2 bases, and 6 bases had no gene match. This CDR3 region has 15 residues. Looked up from germline, CDR1 is SGHDT and CDR2 is YYEEEE. Sequences were obtained from PBMCs. This sequence originates from a middle-aged man in good health and CMV-seropositive. The chain carries TRBV5-6 and TRBJ1-2, with TRBD1 matching 8 bases. In DNA form, the CDR3 reads TGTGCCAGCAGCTTCCTACAGGGGGATTACTATGGCTACACCTTC. Protein sequence: CASSFLQGDYYGYTF.